Listed below are T cell receptor beta chains from one sample, sequenced in a study of molecular identifiers for immune sequencing clone quantification. MiXCR, run by TCRdb on the PCR reads, gives a single entry per CDR3 protein. The table has around 470,000 distinct CDR3 sequences, roughly 25% seen once. Sequencing was performed on naive CD8+ T cells from blood, with Jurkat cell RNA spiked in. The receptors shown here come from a human donor in good health. Some libraries in this study had Jurkat cell RNA spiked in. Both conserved end residues are part of each CDR3. Fields, in order: CDR3 length, V gene, CDR3 protein.

16 | TRBV12-3/TRBV12-4 | CASSLAEASGMYEQYF
15 | TRBV7-8 | CASSLWTGSTDTQYF
15 | TRBV6-5 | CASSYTGTGYNEQFF
15 | TRBV18 | CASSPGDGGLYEQYF
14 | TRBV6-6 | CASNSANSNQPQHF
13 | TRBV20-1 | CSAGPDGNYGYTF
14 | TRBV29-1 | CSVEGTGAPYGYTF
13 | TRBV11-2 | CASSLGTGNEQFF
15 | TRBV4-3 | CASSQDRTGRNEQYF
16 | TRBV2 | CASSSGRIMAQETQYF
15 | TRBV4-3 | CASSQDLGLGYGYTF
16 | TRBV6-5 | CASSRDRGHRANVLTF
15 | TRBV13 | CASSLGGTPQETQYF
12 | TRBV29-1 | CSAQGATGELFF
14 | TRBV11-2 | CASSLEREDNEQFF
16 | TRBV28 | CASSPTDRGLQETQYF
14 | TRBV11-2 | CASSLGAAVYGYTF
14 | TRBV4-3 | CASSQGPFGNTIYF